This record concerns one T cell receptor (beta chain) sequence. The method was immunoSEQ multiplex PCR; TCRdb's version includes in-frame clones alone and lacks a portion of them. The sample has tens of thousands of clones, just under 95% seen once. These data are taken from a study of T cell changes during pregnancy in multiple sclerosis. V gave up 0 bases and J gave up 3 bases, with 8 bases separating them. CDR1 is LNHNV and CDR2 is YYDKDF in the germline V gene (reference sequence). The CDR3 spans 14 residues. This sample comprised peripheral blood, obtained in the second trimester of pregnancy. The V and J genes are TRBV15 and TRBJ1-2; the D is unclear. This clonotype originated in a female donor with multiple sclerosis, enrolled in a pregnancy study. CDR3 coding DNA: TGTGCCACCAGCAGAGATGGGCAGCACTATGGCTACACCTTC. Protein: CATSRDGQHYGYTF.